This T cell receptor beta chain was sequenced for a study of blood T cell repertoires in COVID-19. Self-reported history from a screening survey and questionnaire set each donor's cohort. Profiled with immunoSEQ multiplex PCR; TCRdb holds only in-frame clones, not every one. This table holds roughly 340,000 clones, over 75% found once. Trimming left V 5 bases short and J 3 bases short, with 10 bases between. CDR3 length: 14 residues. The V gene's germline CDR1 is SEHNR and CDR2 FQNEAQ (reference sequence). V and J are TRBV7-9 and TRBJ1-4, with a possible D match to TRBD1 (6 bases). The clonotype originates from a man between 18 and 35 years old who had recovered from COVID-19. The sample was PBMCs or T cells enriched from blood (not recorded which). CDR3 residues: CASSRDIANEKLFF. As DNA, the CDR3 is TGTGCCAGCAGCCGGGACATCGCTAATGAAAAACTGTTTTTT.